What follows are 8 T cell receptor beta chains derived from one specimen sequenced in a study of cytomegalovirus exposure and HLA in healthy donors. PCR employed 60 Vbeta and 13 Jbeta primers. Assay used: immunoSEQ multiplex PCR; TCRdb lists only in-frame clones, some missing. The table has just under 95,000 clones, approximately 84% seen once. The sequencing sample was made of PBMCs. The source of these receptors is a girl aged 2 to 10 in good health and CMV-seropositive.

The V call is TRBV19, the J call TRBJ1-1, with TRBD1 as a possible D gene (6 bases). This CDR3 is 12 amino acids long. CDR1 is LNHDA, CDR2 SQIVND, per germline (reference sequence). Trimming took 3 bases from V and 6 from J, leaving 8 bases between them. The CDR3 is CASSIRGAEAFF. The CDR3 coding sequence is TGTGCCAGTAGTATCAGGGGCGCTGAAGCTTTCTTT.

The rearrangement links TRBV10-1 to TRBJ2-6; TRBD1 agrees at 9 bases. With 5 bases clipped from V and 0 bases from J, the junction kept 5 bases outside the gene matches. CDR3 size: 17 residues. In germline, CDR1 is WNHNN, CDR2 SYGVQD (reference sequence). The DNA for the CDR3 is TGCGCCAGCAGTCCCGGGACAGGGCGCTCTGGGGCCAACGTCCTGACTTTC. The encoded protein is CASSPGTGRSGANVLTF.

CDR3 sequence reads: CASGDRGSYEQYF. The CDR3 DNA sequence: TGCGCCAGCGGGGACAGGGGGTCCTACGAGCAGTACTTC. The V and J genes are TRBV10-2 and TRBJ2-7, with 11 bases identical to TRBD1. The germline CDR1 and CDR2 sequences are WSHSY and SAAADI. V lost 8 bases, J lost 1 base, and 1 base stayed unmatched. This CDR3 region has 13 residues.

This clone was counted only a few times. CDR3 sequence (DNA): TGTGCCAGCAGCTCCGGGACAGGGCGCACCGGGGAGCTGTTTTTT. As protein: CASSSGTGRTGELFF. V and J are TRBV11-2 and TRBJ2-2, with 9 bases fitting TRBD1. The CDR3 is made up of 15 amino acids. Germline V gives CDR1 SGHAT, CDR2 FQNNGV. The V segment lost 4 bases and the J segment 4 bases; nucleotides outside the gene matches: 4.

The J gene is TRBJ1-1, the V gene TRBV7-2, with TRBD1 matching over 8 bases. Trimming took 1 base from V and 1 from J; bases not matched to a gene: 5. Germline assignment: CDR1 SGHTA and CDR2 FQGNSA. The CDR3 is 16 residues long. Here the CDR3 DNA reads TGTGCCAGCAGCTTAGATGCGGGGACAGGGAACACTGAAGCTTTCTTT. Translating it yields CASSLDAGTGNTEAFF. The full variable domain, rest sourced from reference TRBV7-2 and TRBJ1-1, is GAGVSQSPSNKVTEKGKDVELRCDPISGHTALYWYRQSLGQGLEFLIYFQGNSAPDKSGLPSDRFSAERTGGSVSTLTIQRTQQEDSAVYLCASSLDAGTGNTEAFFGQGTRLTVV.

The chain combines TRBV5-1 with TRBJ2-3; D is perhaps TRBD2 (6 bases). This CDR3 contains 15 residues. Germline loops: CDR1 SGHRS, CDR2 YFSETQ. V lost 2 bases and J 2 bases, leaving 12 bases between the germline ends. This chain's CDR3 is CASSLTAGNTDTQYF. DNA of the CDR3: TGCGCCAGCAGCTTAACAGCGGGCAACACAGATACGCAGTATTTT. The variable domain in full, with the rest retrieved from reference TRBV5-1 and TRBJ2-3, is KAGVTQTPRYLIKTRGQQVTLSCSPISGHRSVSWYQQTPGQGLQFLFEYFSETQRNKGNFPGRFSGRQFSNSRSEMNVSTLELGDSALYLCASSLTAGNTDTQYFGPGTRLTVL.

This chain joins TRBV14 and TRBJ1-4; D might be TRBD1 (6 bases). V was pared by 4 bases and J by 14 bases, with 17 bases between. Germline CDR1 SGHDN, CDR2 FVKESK. The CDR3 extends over 13 amino acids. Here the CDR3 DNA reads TGTGCCAGCAGCCCCCTAGGACAGCCCCCCCTGTTTTTT. It is translated as CASSPLGQPPLFF.

The J gene is TRBJ1-2, the V gene TRBV2; D gene uncertain. This CDR3 spans 16 amino acids. The ends were cut back, 8 bases at V and 7 bases at J, with 26 bases in the middle. Germline CDR1 SNHLY, CDR2 FYNNEI. CDR3 sequence: CASRRVRDGGYGGYTF. In DNA, the CDR3 is TGTGCCAGCCGTAGAGTAAGGGATGGAGGATATGGTGGCTACACCTTC.